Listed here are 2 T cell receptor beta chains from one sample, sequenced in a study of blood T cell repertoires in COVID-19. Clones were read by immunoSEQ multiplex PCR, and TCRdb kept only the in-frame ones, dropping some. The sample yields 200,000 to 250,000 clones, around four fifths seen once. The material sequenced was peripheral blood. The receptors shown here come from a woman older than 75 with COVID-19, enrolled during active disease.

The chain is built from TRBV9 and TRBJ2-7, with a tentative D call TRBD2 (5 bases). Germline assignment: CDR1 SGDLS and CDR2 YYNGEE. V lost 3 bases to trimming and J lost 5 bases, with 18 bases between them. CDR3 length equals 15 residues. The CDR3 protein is CASSGSGTSGDEQYF. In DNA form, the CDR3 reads TGTGCCAGCAGCGGATCAGGTACCTCCGGGGACGAGCAGTACTTC.

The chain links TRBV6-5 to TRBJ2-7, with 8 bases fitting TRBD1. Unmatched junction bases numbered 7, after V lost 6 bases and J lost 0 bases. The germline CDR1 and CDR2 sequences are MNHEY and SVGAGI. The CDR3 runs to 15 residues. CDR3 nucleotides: TGTGCCAGCAGCGGGACAGGCGGATACTCCTACGAGCAGTACTTC. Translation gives CASSGTGGYSYEQYF.